What follows are 6 T cell receptor beta chains derived from one specimen sequenced in a study of OX40 agonist ivuxolimab in advanced cancers. The data were produced by immunoSEQ multiplex PCR, yet TCRdb's version contains in-frame clones alone and is incomplete. Here the sample spans tens of thousands of clones, 94% being singletons. The input for sequencing was CD4+ or CD8+ T cells sorted from blood, taken in a trial of the OX40 agonist ivuxolimab. The receptors come from an adult with an advanced solid tumor such as melanoma, head and neck, liver or kidney cancer.

Turning to this clone: Compared with germline, one end of the junction differs, possibly owing to a read error. This chain joins TRBV7-7 and TRBJ2-3; 10 bases line up with TRBD1. Germline V gene data show CDR1 as SSHAT and CDR2 as FNYEAQ (reference sequence). The CDR3 is made up of 17 amino acids. The CDR3 protein is CASRGTGAKRSTDTQYF. The CDR3 coding sequence is TGTGCTAGCAGGGGGACAGGGGCCAAACGAAGCACAGATACGCAGTATTTT.

The chain employs TRBV28 and TRBJ1-5, with a weak D call TRBD1 (6 bases). CDR3 size: 13 residues. From germline, CDR1 is MDHEN and CDR2 SYDVKM. Trimming stripped 7 bases from V and 2 bases from J, with 9 bases between. DNA of the CDR3: TGTGCCAGCAACTCAGGGGGCAATCAGCCCCAGCATTTT. Its protein is CASNSGGNQPQHF.

The chain has TRBV6-6 and TRBJ2-7, with 8 bases matching TRBD1. V shed 6 bases and J 5 bases; nucleotides not matched to a gene: 6. The CDR3 has 13 amino acids. Per the germline V gene, CDR1 is MNHNY and CDR2 is SVGAGI (reference sequence). The CDR3 here is CASRQTGDNEQYF. The CDR3 DNA reads TGTGCCAGCAGACAGACAGGGGACAACGAGCAGTACTTC.

This sequence joins TRBV19 and TRBJ2-7; 7 positions match TRBD1. Per germline, CDR1 LNHDA and CDR2 SQIVND (reference sequence). Trimming took 7 bases from V and 4 from J; bases not matched to a gene: 19. The CDR3 runs 17 residues. The DNA for the CDR3 is TGTGCCAGTATGCAGACAGGGACCCCCCTGGCGGTATACGAGCAGTACTTC. This sequence encodes CASMQTGTPLAVYEQYF.

The V call is TRBV28, the J call TRBJ1-2, with a possible D match to TRBD1 (5 bases). Germline V gene data show CDR1 as MDHEN and CDR2 as SYDVKM. Trimming took 11 bases from V and 5 from J, leaving 12 bases between them. CDR3 size: 11 residues. DNA of the CDR3: TGTGCCGCCAGAGGGGTTTATGGCTACACCTTC. It codes for CAARGVYGYTF.

The chain carries TRBV27 and TRBJ2-3; D not certain. Germline lookup yields CDR1 MNHEY and CDR2 SMNVEV (reference sequence). This CDR3 is built from 18 residues. The germline V and J ends were trimmed by 3 bases and 6 bases, with 25 bases remaining between them. In DNA, the CDR3 is TGTGCCAGCAGTTTTGAAGGTTCGCTGGTGGCTTTGGGGGATACGCAGTATTTT. Residues: CASSFEGSLVALGDTQYF.